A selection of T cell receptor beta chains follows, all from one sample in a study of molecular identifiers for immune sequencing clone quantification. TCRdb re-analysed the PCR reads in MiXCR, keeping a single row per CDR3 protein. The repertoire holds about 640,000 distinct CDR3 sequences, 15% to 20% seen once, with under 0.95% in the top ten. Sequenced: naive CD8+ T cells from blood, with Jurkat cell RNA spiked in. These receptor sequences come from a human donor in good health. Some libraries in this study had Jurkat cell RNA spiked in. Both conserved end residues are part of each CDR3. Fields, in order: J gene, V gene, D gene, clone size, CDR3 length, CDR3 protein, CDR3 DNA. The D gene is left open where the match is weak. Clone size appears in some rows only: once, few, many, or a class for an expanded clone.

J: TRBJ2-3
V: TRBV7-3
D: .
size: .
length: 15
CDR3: CASSLALTSTDTQYF
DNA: TGTGCCAGCAGCTTGGCCCTAACTAGCACAGATACGCAGTATTTT

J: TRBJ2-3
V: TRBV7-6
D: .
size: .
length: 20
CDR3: CASSLALLEGITESTDTQYF
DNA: TGTGCCAGCAGCTTAGCCCTACTGGAGGGTATAACGGAGTCTACAGATACGCAGTATTTT

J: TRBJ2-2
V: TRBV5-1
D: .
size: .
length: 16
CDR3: CVSRLPQGQNTGELFF
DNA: TGCGTCAGCAGGCTCCCGCAGGGGCAAAACACCGGGGAGCTGTTTTTT

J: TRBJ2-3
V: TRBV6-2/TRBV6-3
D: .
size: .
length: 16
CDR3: CASSSTSGVITDTQYF
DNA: TGTGCCAGCAGTTCCACCTCGGGGGTTATCACAGATACGCAGTATTTT

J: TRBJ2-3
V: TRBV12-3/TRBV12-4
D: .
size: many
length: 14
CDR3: CASSLGTASDTQYF
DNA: TGTGCCAGCAGTTTAGGGACTGCGTCAGATACGCAGTATTTT

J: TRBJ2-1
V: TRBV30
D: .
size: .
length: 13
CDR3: CAWSVGVGNEQFF
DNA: TGTGCCTGGAGTGTCGGCGTAGGGAATGAGCAGTTCTTC

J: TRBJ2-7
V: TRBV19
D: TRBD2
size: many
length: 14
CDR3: CASSPTSAHYEQYF
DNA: TGTGCCAGTAGCCCTACTAGCGCCCACTACGAGCAGTACTTC

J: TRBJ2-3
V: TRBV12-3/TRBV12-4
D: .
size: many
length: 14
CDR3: CASSPNRDADTQYF
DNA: TGTGCCAGCAGCCCAAACAGGGATGCGGATACGCAGTATTTT

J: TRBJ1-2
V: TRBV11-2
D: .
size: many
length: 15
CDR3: CASSLSAWANYGYTF
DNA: TGTGCCAGCAGCTTATCAGCGTGGGCTAACTATGGCTACACCTTC

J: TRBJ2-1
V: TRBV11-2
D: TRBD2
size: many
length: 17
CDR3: CASSLVGPSGGAAEQFF
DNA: TGTGCCAGCAGCTTAGTAGGGCCTAGCGGGGGGGCCGCTGAGCAGTTCTTC

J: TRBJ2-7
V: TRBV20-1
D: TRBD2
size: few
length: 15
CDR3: CSARPSGGTTYEQYF
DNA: TGCAGTGCTAGACCTAGCGGGGGGACCACCTACGAGCAGTACTTC

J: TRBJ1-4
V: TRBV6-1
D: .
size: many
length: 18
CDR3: CASSAPHNPYTTNEKLFF
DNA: TGTGCCAGCAGCGCTCCACACAACCCTTATACAACTAATGAAAAACTGTTTTTT

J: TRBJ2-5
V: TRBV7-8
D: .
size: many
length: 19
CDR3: CASSLAWGTTILVTETQYF
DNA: TGTGCCAGCAGCTTAGCGTGGGGGACGACTATTCTAGTCACAGAGACCCAGTACTTC

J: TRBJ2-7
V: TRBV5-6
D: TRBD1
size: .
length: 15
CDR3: CASSSLRQGSYEQYF
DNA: TGTGCCAGCAGCTCGCTGCGACAGGGTTCTTACGAGCAGTACTTC

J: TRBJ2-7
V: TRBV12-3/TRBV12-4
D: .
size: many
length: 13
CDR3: CASSRGAAYEQYF
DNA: TGTGCCAGCAGCCGCGGGGCCGCCTACGAGCAGTACTTC

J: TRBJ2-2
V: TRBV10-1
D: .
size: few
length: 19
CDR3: CASSLTPRVPVVDTGELFF
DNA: TGCGCCAGCAGCCTGACCCCCAGGGTCCCCGTCGTTGACACCGGGGAGCTGTTTTTT

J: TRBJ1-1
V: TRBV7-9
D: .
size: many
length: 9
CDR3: CATNTEAFF
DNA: TGTGCCACTAACACTGAAGCTTTCTTT

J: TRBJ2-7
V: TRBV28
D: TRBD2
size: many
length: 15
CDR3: CASSPGGRAFYEQYF
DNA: TGTGCCAGCAGCCCTGGCGGGAGGGCCTTCTACGAGCAGTACTTC

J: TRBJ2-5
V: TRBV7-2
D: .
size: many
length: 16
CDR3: CASSLGVTPLQETQYF
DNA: TGTGCCAGCAGCTTAGGTGTGACTCCTCTACAGGAGACCCAGTACTTC

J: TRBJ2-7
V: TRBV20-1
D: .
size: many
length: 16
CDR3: CSARELGGGPLWVQYF
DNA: TGCAGTGCTCGAGAGCTGGGGGGGGGGCCCCTCTGGGTGCAGTACTTC

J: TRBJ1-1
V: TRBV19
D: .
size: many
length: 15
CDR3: CASILERDMNTEAFF
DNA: TGTGCCAGTATCTTGGAAAGGGACATGAACACTGAAGCTTTCTTT

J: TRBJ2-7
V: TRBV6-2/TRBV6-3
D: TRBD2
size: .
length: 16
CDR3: CASSYSTEAGGTEQYF
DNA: TGTGCCAGCAGTTACTCTACCGAAGCGGGAGGGACCGAGCAGTACTTC

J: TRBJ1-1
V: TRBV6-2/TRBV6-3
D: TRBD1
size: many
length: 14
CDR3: CASRVTGGRTEAFF
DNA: TGTGCCAGCAGGGTAACAGGGGGCCGAACTGAAGCTTTCTTT

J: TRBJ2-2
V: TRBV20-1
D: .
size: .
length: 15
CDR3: CSALWTASDTGELFF
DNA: TGCAGTGCTCTGTGGACAGCCTCGGACACCGGGGAGCTGTTTTTT

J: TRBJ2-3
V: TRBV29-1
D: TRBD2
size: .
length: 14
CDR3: CSVPLAGGADTQYF
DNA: TGCAGCGTTCCCTTAGCGGGAGGGGCGGATACGCAGTATTTT

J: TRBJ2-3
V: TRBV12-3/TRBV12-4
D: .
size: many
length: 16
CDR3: CASSLFGGISTDTQYF
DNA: TGTGCCAGCAGTTTATTCGGCGGGATCAGCACAGATACGCAGTATTTT

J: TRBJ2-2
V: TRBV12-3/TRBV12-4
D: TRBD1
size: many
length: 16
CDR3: CASNPTGKINTGELFF
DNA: TGTGCCAGCAACCCGACAGGGAAGATAAACACCGGGGAGCTGTTTTTT

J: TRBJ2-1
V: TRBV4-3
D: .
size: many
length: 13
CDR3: CASSQDTVGEQFF
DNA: TGCGCCAGCAGCCAAGATACCGTGGGTGAGCAGTTCTTC

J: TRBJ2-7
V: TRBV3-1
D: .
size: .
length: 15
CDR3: CASSRPGAGLYEQYF
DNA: TGTGCCAGCAGTCGACCGGGGGCAGGATTGTACGAGCAGTACTTC

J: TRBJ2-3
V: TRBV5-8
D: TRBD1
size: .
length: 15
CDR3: CAGSLGQGVSGTQYF
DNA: TGTGCCGGCAGCTTGGGACAGGGGGTTTCAGGTACGCAGTATTTT

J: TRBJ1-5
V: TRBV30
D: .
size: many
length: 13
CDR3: CAWSVDDNQPQHF
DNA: TGTGCCTGGAGTGTTGATGATAATCAGCCCCAGCATTTT

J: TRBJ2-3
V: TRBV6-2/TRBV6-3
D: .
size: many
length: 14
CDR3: CASSYNDLTDTQYF
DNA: TGTGCCAGCAGTTACAACGATCTCACAGATACGCAGTATTTT

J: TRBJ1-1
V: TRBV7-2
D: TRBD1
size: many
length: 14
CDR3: CASSFLGTDTEAFF
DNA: TGTGCCAGCAGCTTCCTTGGGACAGACACTGAAGCTTTCTTT

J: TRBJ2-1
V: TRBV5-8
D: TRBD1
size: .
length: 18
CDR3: CASSGGQGDPRDYNEQFF
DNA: TGTGCCAGCAGTGGGGGACAGGGTGACCCCCGGGACTACAATGAGCAGTTCTTC

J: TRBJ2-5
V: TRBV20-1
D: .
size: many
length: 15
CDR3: CSASPVARLKETQYF
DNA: TGCAGTGCTAGTCCCGTTGCGAGGTTAAAAGAGACCCAGTACTTC

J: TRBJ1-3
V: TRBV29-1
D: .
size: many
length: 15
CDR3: CSVEDWTVSGNTIYF
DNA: TGCAGCGTTGAAGATTGGACAGTTTCTGGAAACACCATATATTTT

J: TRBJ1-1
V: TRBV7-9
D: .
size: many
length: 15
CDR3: CASSLILTEADEAFF
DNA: TGTGCCAGCAGCTTGATATTGACGGAAGCCGATGAAGCTTTCTTT

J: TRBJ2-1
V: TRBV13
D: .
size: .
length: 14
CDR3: CASSLRRDKNEQFF
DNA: TGTGCCAGCAGCCTCCGCCGGGATAAGAATGAGCAGTTCTTC

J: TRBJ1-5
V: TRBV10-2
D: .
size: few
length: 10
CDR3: CATGNQPQHF
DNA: TGCGCCACTGGAAATCAGCCCCAGCATTTT

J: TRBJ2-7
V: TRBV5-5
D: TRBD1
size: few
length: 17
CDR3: CASSSPEATGGVYEQYF
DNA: TGTGCCAGCAGCTCGCCGGAAGCGACAGGGGGCGTTTACGAGCAGTACTTC

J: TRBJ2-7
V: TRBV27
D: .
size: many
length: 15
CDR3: CASSPIPGDSYEQYF
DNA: TGTGCCAGCAGCCCGATCCCCGGGGACTCCTACGAGCAGTACTTC

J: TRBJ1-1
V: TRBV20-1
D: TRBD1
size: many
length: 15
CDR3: CSARRQGASDTEAFF
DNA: TGCAGTGCTCGTCGACAGGGGGCCTCGGACACTGAAGCTTTCTTT

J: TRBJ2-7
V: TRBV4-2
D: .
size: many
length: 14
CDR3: CASSPAGGGNEQYF
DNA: TGTGCCAGCAGCCCTGCCGGGGGCGGCAACGAGCAGTACTTC

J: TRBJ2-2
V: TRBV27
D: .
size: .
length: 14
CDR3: CASSIVLGAGELFF
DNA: TGTGCCAGCAGTATCGTCCTGGGGGCCGGGGAGCTGTTTTTT

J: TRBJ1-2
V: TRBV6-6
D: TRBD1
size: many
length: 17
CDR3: CASSYWDREVRNYGYTF
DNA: TGTGCCAGCAGTTACTGGGACAGGGAGGTCAGAAACTATGGCTACACCTTC

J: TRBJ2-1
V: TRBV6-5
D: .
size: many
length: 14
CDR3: CASSYYPQGDEQFF
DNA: TGTGCCAGCAGTTATTATCCACAGGGCGATGAGCAGTTCTTC

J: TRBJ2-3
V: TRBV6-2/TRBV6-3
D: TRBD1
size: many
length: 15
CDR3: CASSYGDRVTDTQYF
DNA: TGTGCCAGCAGTTACGGGGACAGGGTCACAGATACGCAGTATTTT

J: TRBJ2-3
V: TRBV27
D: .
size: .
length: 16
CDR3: CASSFRALRSTDTQYF
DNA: TGTGCCAGCAGTTTCAGGGCCCTTCGCAGCACAGATACGCAGTATTTT

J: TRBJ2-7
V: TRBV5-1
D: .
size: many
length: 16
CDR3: CASSPDLFVSSYEQYF
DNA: TGCGCCAGCAGCCCCGACCTCTTCGTGAGCTCCTACGAGCAGTACTTC

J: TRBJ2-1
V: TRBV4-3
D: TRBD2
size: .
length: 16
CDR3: CASSQRTSGLVDEQFF
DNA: TGCGCCAGCAGCCAGCGGACTAGCGGGCTTGTCGATGAGCAGTTCTTC